This TCR beta chain was captured in a study of T cells in Graves' hyperthyroidism and ophthalmopathy. General study points: Ophthalmopathy was predicted by the model a median of approximately six months ahead of onset.

The CDR3 extends over 13 amino acids. Between the trimmed V and J ends, which lost 1 base and 6 bases, there was a span of 7 bases. Individuals with ophthalmopathy presented a Clinical Activity Score of at least 3, a NOSPECS grade of at least 4 and a duration under 3 months. Diagnostic assessment was based on clinical symptoms, serum thyroxine and TRAb, thyroid ultrasound and orbital computed tomography. This clonotype was detected ten times or more. Its antigen is unidentified. Amplified regions were TCR beta CDR3 sequences from RNA transcripts. A first-round RT-PCR of the TCR CDR3 used the HTBI primer set. MiXCR was run by TCRdb on the multiplex PCR reads, yielding one entry per CDR3 protein. The data show a few hundred thousand distinct CDR3 sequences, roughly a sixth seen once.

This receptor was identified in a woman aged 18 to 35 with Graves' ophthalmopathy. The chain recombines TRBV12-3 or TRBV12-4 with TRBJ1-5, with TRBD1 as a possible D gene (5 bases). The sequenced sample consisted of blood. The CDR3 DNA reads TGTGCCAGCAGTTTAGGAGGGACTCAGCCCCAGCATTTT. This encodes CASSLGGTQPQHF.